A selection of T cell receptor beta chains follows, all from one sample in a study of blood T cell repertoires in COVID-19. Using immunoSEQ multiplex PCR, the repertoire was profiled, and TCRdb retains in-frame clones only, with some absent. Found here are roughly 280,000 clones, over 85% of them singletons; the top ten hold less than 2%. The sample comprised PBMCs or T cells enriched from blood (not recorded which). Every receptor here comes from a woman aged 55-75 years who had recovered from COVID-19. CDR3s include the opening cysteine and the closing phenylalanine or tryptophan. Each record gives: D gene, clone size, V gene, J gene, CDR3 protein, CDR3 DNA. The D gene is left open where the match is weak. Only part of the rows carry a size: once, few, many, or a class if the clone is expanded.

d_gene: TRBD2
abundance: .
v_gene: TRBV5-4
j_gene: TRBJ2-5
CDR3aa: CASSPGTSGSYQETQYF
CDR3nt: TGTGCCAGCAGCCCCGGGACTAGCGGGTCGTACCAAGAGACCCAGTACTTC

d_gene: TRBD1
abundance: .
v_gene: TRBV7-9
j_gene: TRBJ2-6
CDR3aa: CASSKGQGAFGANVLTF
CDR3nt: TGTGCCAGCAGCAAGGGACAGGGGGCGTTTGGGGCCAACGTCCTGACTTTC

d_gene: TRBD1
abundance: .
v_gene: TRBV3-1/TRBV3-2
j_gene: TRBJ1-1
CDR3aa: CASSQGAGGNTEAFF
CDR3nt: TGTGCCAGCAGCCAAGGTGCAGGGGGGAACACTGAAGCTTTCTTT

d_gene: .
abundance: .
v_gene: TRBV11-2
j_gene: TRBJ2-7
CDR3aa: CASSLARSWRVYEQYF
CDR3nt: TGTGCCAGCAGCTTAGCACGGTCCTGGAGGGTCTACGAGCAGTACTTC

d_gene: .
abundance: .
v_gene: TRBV9
j_gene: TRBJ1-6
CDR3aa: CASSVGFQGPNSPLHF
CDR3nt: TGTGCCAGCAGCGTAGGGTTCCAGGGCCCTAATTCACCCCTCCACTTT

d_gene: TRBD1
abundance: .
v_gene: TRBV5-4
j_gene: TRBJ2-2
CDR3aa: CASSSPTGGAGELFF
CDR3nt: TGTGCCAGCAGCTCCCCGACAGGGGGGGCCGGGGAGCTGTTTTTT

d_gene: TRBD2
abundance: .
v_gene: TRBV5-4
j_gene: TRBJ2-2
CDR3aa: CASSLGGGTGELFF
CDR3nt: TGTGCCAGCAGCTTGGGGGGGGGCACCGGGGAGCTGTTTTTT

d_gene: TRBD1
abundance: .
v_gene: TRBV2
j_gene: TRBJ1-1
CDR3aa: CASRDRGNEAFF
CDR3nt: TGTGCCAGCAGGGACAGGGGCAACGAAGCTTTCTTT

d_gene: .
abundance: .
v_gene: TRBV28
j_gene: TRBJ2-7
CDR3aa: CASSPPQAAGSYEQYF
CDR3nt: TGTGCCAGCAGCCCCCCTCAAGCGGCGGGTTCCTACGAGCAGTACTTC

d_gene: .
abundance: .
v_gene: TRBV28
j_gene: TRBJ2-3
CDR3aa: CASSSHSPVVGGVTDTQYF
CDR3nt: TGTGCCAGCAGTTCCCACTCCCCGGTGGTTGGCGGAGTCACAGATACGCAGTATTTT

d_gene: .
abundance: .
v_gene: TRBV24-1
j_gene: TRBJ2-5
CDR3aa: CATSDYPEQETQYF
CDR3nt: TGTGCCACCAGTGATTACCCAGAACAAGAGACCCAGTACTTC

d_gene: .
abundance: .
v_gene: TRBV29-1
j_gene: TRBJ2-3
CDR3aa: CSVVLAGLHKNRPLVTDTQYF
CDR3nt: TGCAGCGTTGTTTTGGCGGGGTTACACAAAAACAGGCCTCTTGTAACAGATACGCAGTATTTT

d_gene: TRBD1
abundance: .
v_gene: TRBV2
j_gene: TRBJ2-7
CDR3aa: CASSEVGDSPHYEQYF
CDR3nt: TGTGCCAGCAGTGAAGTAGGGGACAGTCCCCACTACGAGCAGTACTTC

d_gene: TRBD2
abundance: .
v_gene: TRBV5-1
j_gene: TRBJ2-1
CDR3aa: CASGQAGGDYNEQFF
CDR3nt: TGCGCCAGTGGCCAAGCGGGAGGGGATTACAATGAGCAGTTCTTC

d_gene: .
abundance: .
v_gene: TRBV5-6
j_gene: TRBJ1-1
CDR3aa: CASSSPRSRGNTEAFF
CDR3nt: TGTGCCAGCAGCTCACCAAGGTCTCGAGGGAACACTGAAGCTTTCTTT

d_gene: TRBD2
abundance: .
v_gene: TRBV11-3
j_gene: TRBJ2-7
CDR3aa: CASSPSRIAGAYEQYF
CDR3nt: TGTGCCAGCAGCCCATCCCGAATAGCGGGAGCATACGAGCAGTACTTC

d_gene: .
abundance: .
v_gene: TRBV20-1
j_gene: TRBJ1-4
CDR3aa: CSASDVRTNEKLFF
CDR3nt: TGCAGTGCTAGTGATGTGCGGACTAATGAAAAACTGTTTTTT

d_gene: TRBD1
abundance: .
v_gene: TRBV11-2
j_gene: TRBJ1-4
CDR3aa: CASSSYRGGSANEKLFF
CDR3nt: TGTGCCAGCAGCTCGTACAGGGGGGGTTCGGCTAATGAAAAACTGTTTTTT

d_gene: .
abundance: .
v_gene: TRBV19
j_gene: TRBJ2-7
CDR3aa: CASNQGYEQYF
CDR3nt: TGTGCCAGTAACCAGGGCTACGAGCAGTACTTC

d_gene: TRBD1
abundance: .
v_gene: TRBV9
j_gene: TRBJ2-7
CDR3aa: CASSVAPRDSIYEQYF
CDR3nt: TGTGCCAGCAGCGTTGCCCCCCGGGACAGCATCTACGAGCAGTACTTC

d_gene: .
abundance: .
v_gene: TRBV7-2
j_gene: TRBJ1-5
CDR3aa: CASSTYYSNQPQHF
CDR3nt: TGTGCCAGCAGCACCTATTATAGCAATCAGCCCCAGCATTTT

d_gene: TRBD2
abundance: once
v_gene: TRBV18
j_gene: TRBJ2-2
CDR3aa: CASSPAGGINTGELFF
CDR3nt: TGTGCCAGCTCACCGGCCGGGGGGATCAACACCGGGGAGCTGTTTTTT

d_gene: TRBD2
abundance: .
v_gene: TRBV5-5
j_gene: TRBJ2-1
CDR3aa: CASSFLLAGEQFF
CDR3nt: TGTGCCAGCAGCTTCCTACTAGCGGGAGAGCAGTTCTTC

d_gene: .
abundance: .
v_gene: TRBV2
j_gene: TRBJ1-5
CDR3aa: CASSAQGDQPQHF
CDR3nt: TGTGCCAGCAGTGCCCAGGGCGACCAGCCCCAGCATTTT

d_gene: .
abundance: .
v_gene: TRBV5-1
j_gene: TRBJ2-2
CDR3aa: CASSSSFGSGGELFF
CDR3nt: TGCGCCAGCAGCTCTTCTTTTGGGTCGGGCGGGGAGCTGTTTTTT

d_gene: TRBD2
abundance: once
v_gene: TRBV10-3
j_gene: TRBJ2-2
CDR3aa: CAIRSGVDTGELFF
CDR3nt: TGTGCCATCAGGAGCGGGGTGGACACCGGGGAGCTGTTTTTT

d_gene: TRBD1
abundance: .
v_gene: TRBV28
j_gene: TRBJ2-7
CDR3aa: CASDRGGFNEQYF
CDR3nt: TGTGCCAGCGACCGAGGGGGCTTTAACGAGCAGTACTTC

d_gene: TRBD2
abundance: .
v_gene: TRBV4-2
j_gene: TRBJ2-7
CDR3aa: CASSQELAGGGPYEQYF
CDR3nt: TGTGCCAGCAGCCAAGAACTAGCGGGAGGAGGTCCCTACGAGCAGTACTTC

d_gene: TRBD2
abundance: few
v_gene: TRBV4-1
j_gene: TRBJ2-1
CDR3aa: CASSQDRSSGREKFF
CDR3nt: TGCGCCAGCAGCCAAGATCGGTCTAGCGGGAGGGAGAAGTTCTTC

d_gene: .
abundance: .
v_gene: TRBV28
j_gene: TRBJ1-1
CDR3aa: CASSSQGLNTEAFF
CDR3nt: TGTGCCAGCAGTTCACAGGGACTGAACACTGAAGCTTTCTTT

d_gene: .
abundance: .
v_gene: TRBV21-1
j_gene: TRBJ1-1
CDR3aa: CASSKQETGVGTEAFF
CDR3nt: TGTGCCAGCAGCAAACAAGAGACAGGGGTTGGTACTGAAGCTTTCTTT

d_gene: .
abundance: .
v_gene: TRBV28
j_gene: TRBJ1-5
CDR3aa: CASNKHRSPSNQPQHF
CDR3nt: TGTGCCAGCAATAAACACCGCTCGCCTAGCAATCAGCCCCAGCATTTT

d_gene: .
abundance: .
v_gene: TRBV27
j_gene: TRBJ1-6
CDR3aa: CASKGPQGGNSPLHF
CDR3nt: TGTGCCAGCAAGGGTCCCCAGGGAGGGAATTCACCCCTCCACTTT

d_gene: .
abundance: .
v_gene: TRBV5-6
j_gene: TRBJ2-5
CDR3aa: CASSVELKETQYF
CDR3nt: TGTGCCAGCAGCGTCGAACTAAAAGAGACCCAGTACTTC

d_gene: TRBD1
abundance: .
v_gene: TRBV28
j_gene: TRBJ1-2
CDR3aa: CASSSNRGYGYTF
CDR3nt: TGTGCCAGCAGTTCCAACAGGGGATATGGCTACACCTTC

d_gene: .
abundance: .
v_gene: TRBV18
j_gene: TRBJ1-1
CDR3aa: CASSPSPQGNTEAFF
CDR3nt: TGTGCCAGCTCACCAAGCCCCCAGGGGAACACTGAAGCTTTCTTT

d_gene: .
abundance: .
v_gene: TRBV29-1
j_gene: TRBJ1-3
CDR3aa: CSVARGVGNTIYF
CDR3nt: TGCAGCGTTGCCAGGGGAGTTGGAAACACCATATATTTT

d_gene: TRBD1
abundance: .
v_gene: TRBV28
j_gene: TRBJ2-3
CDR3aa: CATKSTGVADTQYF
CDR3nt: TGTGCCACCAAGTCGACAGGGGTCGCAGATACGCAGTATTTT

d_gene: .
abundance: few
v_gene: TRBV3-1/TRBV3-2
j_gene: TRBJ2-3
CDR3aa: CASSQKVAVTDTQYF
CDR3nt: TGTGCCAGCAGCCAAAAGGTCGCGGTGACAGATACGCAGTATTTT

d_gene: .
abundance: .
v_gene: TRBV18
j_gene: TRBJ1-1
CDR3aa: CASSDQANTEAFF
CDR3nt: TGTGCCAGCTCAGACCAGGCGAACACTGAAGCTTTCTTT

d_gene: .
abundance: .
v_gene: TRBV28
j_gene: TRBJ1-2
CDR3aa: CASSPAGARYGYTF
CDR3nt: TGTGCCAGCAGCCCAGCGGGGGCTAGGTATGGCTACACCTTC

d_gene: .
abundance: .
v_gene: TRBV21-1
j_gene: TRBJ2-1
CDR3aa: CASSTRGDRGLLSSYNEQFF
CDR3nt: TGTGCCAGCAGTACGAGAGGGGACAGGGGTCTCCTTAGCTCCTACAATGAGCAGTTCTTC

d_gene: TRBD1
abundance: .
v_gene: TRBV3-1/TRBV3-2
j_gene: TRBJ1-1
CDR3aa: CASSQTGEDTEAFF
CDR3nt: TGTGCCAGCAGCCAGACAGGGGAGGACACTGAAGCTTTCTTT

d_gene: TRBD2
abundance: .
v_gene: TRBV7-9
j_gene: TRBJ2-2
CDR3aa: CASSLGLAGVVGELFF
CDR3nt: TGTGCCAGCAGCTTGGGACTAGCGGGAGTAGTCGGGGAGCTGTTTTTT

d_gene: TRBD1
abundance: once
v_gene: TRBV27
j_gene: TRBJ1-1
CDR3aa: CASRTGQTMNTEAFF
CDR3nt: TGTGCCAGCAGAACGGGACAGACAATGAACACTGAAGCTTTCTTT

d_gene: TRBD1
abundance: .
v_gene: TRBV28
j_gene: TRBJ2-7
CDR3aa: CASLPGTGRPYEQYF
CDR3nt: TGTGCCAGCTTACCCGGGACAGGTAGACCCTACGAGCAGTACTTC

d_gene: TRBD1
abundance: .
v_gene: TRBV7-9
j_gene: TRBJ1-1
CDR3aa: CASSSPDRGPGAFF
CDR3nt: TGTGCCAGCAGCTCACCTGACAGGGGCCCCGGAGCTTTCTTT

d_gene: TRBD1
abundance: once
v_gene: TRBV27
j_gene: TRBJ1-6
CDR3aa: CASSTGTGYSPLHF
CDR3nt: TGTGCCAGCAGTACCGGGACAGGGTACTCACCCCTCCACTTT

d_gene: TRBD1
abundance: .
v_gene: TRBV7-8
j_gene: TRBJ1-5
CDR3aa: CASSLRRTGNQPQHF
CDR3nt: TGTGCCAGCAGCTTACGCCGGACAGGGAATCAGCCCCAGCATTTT

d_gene: TRBD2
abundance: .
v_gene: TRBV5-4
j_gene: TRBJ2-2
CDR3aa: CASSLAAGGPIGELFF
CDR3nt: TGTGCCAGCAGCTTGGCGGCGGGAGGGCCTATCGGGGAGCTGTTTTTT

d_gene: .
abundance: .
v_gene: TRBV24-1
j_gene: TRBJ1-4
CDR3aa: CATSVFRDTEKLFF
CDR3nt: TGTGCCACCAGTGTTTTCCGGGACACCGAAAAACTGTTTTTT

d_gene: .
abundance: .
v_gene: TRBV9
j_gene: TRBJ1-1
CDR3aa: CASSVSGNTEAFF
CDR3nt: TGTGCCAGCAGCGTATCAGGTAACACTGAAGCTTTCTTT

d_gene: .
abundance: .
v_gene: TRBV5-6
j_gene: TRBJ2-3
CDR3aa: CASSLGYGGITRYF
CDR3nt: TGTGCCAGCAGCTTGGGGTATGGAGGGATTACGCGGTATTTT

d_gene: .
abundance: .
v_gene: TRBV9
j_gene: TRBJ2-7
CDR3aa: CASSVGDSYEQYF
CDR3nt: TGTGCCAGCAGCGTAGGAGATTCCTACGAGCAGTACTTC

d_gene: TRBD2
abundance: .
v_gene: TRBV20-1
j_gene: TRBJ2-1
CDR3aa: CSASDPRTSGIYNEQFF
CDR3nt: TGCAGTGCTAGTGATCCAAGGACTAGCGGGATTTACAATGAGCAGTTCTTC

d_gene: TRBD2
abundance: once
v_gene: TRBV13
j_gene: TRBJ2-3
CDR3aa: CASSSGGRAGDTQYF
CDR3nt: TGTGCCAGCAGCTCTGGCGGGAGGGCCGGAGATACGCAGTATTTT

d_gene: .
abundance: .
v_gene: TRBV10-2
j_gene: TRBJ1-5
CDR3aa: CASSEPNQPQHF
CDR3nt: TGCGCCAGCAGTGAGCCGAATCAGCCCCAGCATTTT

d_gene: .
abundance: .
v_gene: TRBV27
j_gene: TRBJ2-7
CDR3aa: CASSRAGGRPLREQYF
CDR3nt: TGTGCCAGCAGCAGGGCCGGGGGGCGGCCGCTCCGCGAGCAGTACTTC

d_gene: TRBD1
abundance: .
v_gene: TRBV2
j_gene: TRBJ2-1
CDR3aa: CATTGQGWNEQFF
CDR3nt: TGTGCCACCACGGGACAGGGTTGGAATGAGCAGTTCTTC